The T cell receptor (beta chain) described here comes from a study of CD4 T cells in relation to SARS-CoV-2 and coronaviruses listed by TCRdb under 2021. For the study in its entirety: Using patient-derived lymphoblastoid cell lines, the shared crossreactive spike epitopes were mapped to their HLA restriction. A different, Illumina-based TCR-beta assay was used to sequence expansion assays from other donors in the study. The Adaptive Biotechnologies TCR-sequencing kit was used to sequence samples from three pre-COVID donors and the naive versus memory experiments, while other data came from Illumina-based sequencing. At the level of individual TCR clonotypes, the study measured memory CD4+ T cell crossreactivity between SARS-CoV-2 spike protein and common cold coronavirus spike proteins.

A remark on this clone: This receptor's antigen is unknown. Base qualities are not provided; no much larger clone lies one nucleotide away.

The junction carries 15 bases between V and J, which are trimmed by 4 bases and 5 bases respectively. From the cysteine through the phenylalanine, the CDR3 covers 14 amino acids. CDR3 DNA is the only sequence kept; it has 42 bases, read in frame from the first base. CDR1 and CDR2 were assigned from the germline V gene (reference sequence) as LNHDA and SQIVND. DNA from uncultured naive and memory CD4+ T cells underwent immunoSEQ TCR-beta sequencing at deep resolution. As for how the authors treated the data: Preprocessing removed nonproductive sequences and CDR3s not starting with C, not ending with F or W, or shorter than 7 amino acids. Cultured and uncultured naive and memory CD4+ repertoires were searched for previously identified spike- and CEF-reactive CDR3s. Pairwise Levenshtein distance, computed with the stringdist R package after three terminal residues were trimmed from each end, was used as the measure of CDR3 homology. Held by TCRdb, this immuneACCESS table contains in-frame sequences only and omits some clones. Under half of the omission traces to an unresolved V gene where checked; the cause of the rest is unknown. That table supplies the V and J calls and clone size; D and trimming were determined from the DNA. Counted in this sample were some 65,000 clones; around 87% of them appeared once. The ten largest make up 1.6% of the sample.

CD4+ T cells from unexposed donors were collected before the COVID-19 pandemic (2011-2018). Naive and memory CD4+ T cells were separated from cryopreserved PBMCs through CD4 enrichment, which was followed by EasySep naive CD4+ T cell enrichment. The leukapheresis product for the unexposed donors was obtained through commercial purchase. Ficoll-Paque PLUS gradient centrifugation was used to isolate PBMCs from either whole blood or leukapheresis product. The PBMCs went either fresh into the expansion assay or into cryopreservation at -140 degrees C. The QIAamp Micro DNA Kit was used to extract genomic DNA from the CD4+ T cells. Beyond this particular receptor, the publication reports: Significantly weaker SARS-CoV-2-driven expansion was shown by crossreactive clones than by monoreactive clones, consistent with antigenic imprinting. Sequencing of naive versus memory cells indicated that the assay detects memory recall responses, not primary responses primed during culture. Memory CD4+ clonotypes crossrecognizing SARS-CoV-2 and at least one common cold coronavirus spike were found in around three fifths of donors. Small numbers of patients and of tested TCRs limited the study. Crossreactivity analysis was centred on spike protein, so crossreactivity against other viral proteins was not assessed. No donor contributed both pre-pandemic and post-infection samples, which limited tracing the source of pre-existing responses.

The chain links TRBV19 with TRBJ2-7; a weak D assignment points to TRBD1 (6 bases agree). The source is a human donor in good health. Sequencing input: memory CD4+ T cells from PBMCs. The cell subset or site label here, explained by the study, means: memory (non-naive) CD4+ T cells. The CDR3: CASSSQGSFHEQYF. The sequenced DNA: TGTGCCAGTAGTAGTCAGGGGAGTTTCCACGAGCAGTACTTC.